The 3 T cell receptor beta chains listed next were all sequenced from one sample in a study of glioma-infiltrating T cells. The iRepertoire nested amplicon-rescue multiplex PCR amplified TCR alpha and beta CDR3s from RNA. TCRdb recomputed calls from the multiplex PCR reads with MiXCR, one row per CDR3 protein. The data contain 100,000 to 150,000 distinct CDR3 sequences, more than 20% of them singletons. Input material: glioma tissue, nonneoplastic brain tissue, or PBMCs (not recorded which). These receptors were obtained from a human donor with low-grade glioma or glioblastoma, undergoing nonglioma brain surgery, or in good health (not recorded which).

This clonotype was counted only a few times. This sequence joins TRBV20-1 and TRBJ2-3, with D possibly matching TRBD1 (5 bases). The DNA matches TRBJ1-5 better at its end, which makes the J call doubtful. This CDR3 spans 14 amino acids. Germline values: CDR1 DFQATT, CDR2 SNEGSKA (reference sequence). The CDR3 DNA is TGCAGTGCCCCAGGGACGGAGAACACAGATACGCAGCATTTT. It translates to CSAPGTENTDTQHF.

About this clonotype: This could be a read error, since a much larger clone is one nucleotide away. This sequence joins TRBV2 and TRBJ1-5, with D unclear. Trimming removed 11 bases from V and 3 bases from J, with 11 bases in between. CDR3 length equals 12 residues. The V gene's germline CDR1 is SNHLY and CDR2 FYNNEI. CDR3 residues: CACSYTNQPQHF. The CDR3, as DNA: TGTGCCTGCTCTTACACCAATCAGCCCCAGCATTTT.

The V call is TRBV5-4, the J call TRBJ2-3, with 8 bases identical to TRBD2. The germline V gene encodes CDR1 SGHNT and CDR2 YYREEE (reference sequence). CDR3 length: 18 residues. Trimming took 5 bases from V and 2 from J; bases not matched to a gene: 16. The CDR3 is CASRPGTSRRVITDTQYF. In DNA form, the CDR3 reads TGTGCCAGCAGGCCCGGGACTAGTAGGAGGGTCATCACAGATACGCAGTATTTT.